These 21 T cell receptor beta chains were sequenced from one sample in a study of cytomegalovirus exposure and HLA in healthy donors. The primer mix had 60 Vbeta and 13 Jbeta primers. Sequenced by immunoSEQ multiplex PCR; TCRdb stores in-frame clones only, minus some. Among 95,000 to 150,000 clones, 81% were seen once, and the ten largest hold around 2%. The sequencing input was PBMCs. The source is a man aged 35-49 years in good health and CMV-seronegative.

The CDR3: CASSPHSGSQYEQYF. CDR3 DNA sequence: TGTGCCAGCAGCCCCCATAGCGGGAGCCAGTACGAGCAGTACTTC. This chain uses TRBV7-2 with TRBJ2-7; 9 bases align to TRBD2. The CDR3 has 15 amino acids. The V and J ends lost 5 bases and 4 bases, in that order; junction bases with no gene match: 9. The germline CDR1 and CDR2 sequences are SGHTA and FQGNSA.

This chain connects TRBV5-4 to TRBJ1-2; no reliable D call. CDR3 length equals 15 residues. The germline V gene encodes CDR1 SGHNT and CDR2 YYREEE (reference sequence). V was pared by 5 bases and J by 4 bases, with 18 bases between. The DNA for the CDR3 is TGTGCCAGCAGAAGACCCGGGCCTGGAGGCTATGGCTACACCTTC. This sequence encodes CASRRPGPGGYGYTF.

The rearrangement joins TRBV27 to TRBJ2-3; no clear D gene. This CDR3 is built from 15 residues. V lost 3 bases and J 0 bases, leaving 10 bases between the germline ends. Germline V gene sequence: CDR1 MNHEY, CDR2 SMNVEV (reference sequence). The CDR3 spells CASSFSRSSTDTQYF. DNA of the CDR3: TGTGCCAGCAGTTTTTCCCGGTCTAGCACAGATACGCAGTATTTT.

This chain joins TRBV9 and TRBJ1-1; D uncertain. The CDR3 is 12 residues long. Trimming removed 0 bases at V and 11 bases at J, with 11 bases between. Germline V gene sequence: CDR1 SGDLS, CDR2 YYNGEE. In nucleotides, the CDR3 is TGTGCCAGCAGCGTAGGGCGGGGAAGGGCTTTCTTT. This sequence encodes CASSVGRGRAFF.

The chain has TRBV5-7 and TRBJ2-3, with D possibly being TRBD2 (5 bases). TRBV5-7 is an open reading frame whose function is uncertain. The CDR3 has 17 amino acids. Trimming stripped 3 bases from V and 3 bases from J, with 20 bases between. CDR3 sequence: CASSSGFGLGLTDTQYF. The CDR3 DNA follows: TGTGCCAGCAGCTCGGGGTTCGGGTTAGGGTTGACAGATACGCAGTATTTT.

In this sample, this clone turned up once. The chain couples TRBV25-1 to TRBJ2-7, with D possibly being TRBD2 (6 bases). V lost 8 bases and J 1 base, leaving 18 bases between the germline ends. The CDR3 is made up of 15 amino acids. Germline CDR1 reads MGHDK; CDR2 reads SYGVNS. The CDR3 loop is CASQRRDSYSYEQYF. CDR3 bases: TGTGCCAGCCAGCGACGGGACTCCTATTCCTACGAGCAGTACTTC.

This chain joins TRBV10-3 and TRBJ2-3; maybe TRBD2 (5 bases). The CDR3 is 14 amino acids. Deletions cut 7 bases from V and 0 bases from J, with 11 bases between. CDR1 is ENHRY and CDR2 is SYGVKD in the germline V gene. The CDR3 spells CAINKDSSTDTQYF. CDR3 DNA: TGTGCCATCAATAAGGACTCTAGCACAGATACGCAGTATTTT.

J is TRBJ2-5 and V is TRBV7-9; 16 nucleotides align to TRBD2. Germline V CDR1 and CDR2: SEHNR, FQNEAQ (reference sequence). The CDR3 extends over 18 amino acids. With V trimmed by 5 bases and J by 5 bases, 11 bases remained unmatched. The CDR3 here is CASSKGLAGGDYRETQYF. The CDR3 nucleotides are TGTGCCAGCAGCAAGGGACTAGCGGGAGGGGATTATCGGGAGACCCAGTACTTC.

The gene calls are TRBV4-3 and TRBJ2-1; TRBD1 might be the D (7 bases). Germline V lookup: CDR1 LGHNA, CDR2 YSLEER. V gave up 0 bases and J gave up 4 bases, with 16 bases separating them. CDR3 length equals 17 residues. CDR3 protein: CASSQDRGGAGYNEQFF. For the CDR3, the DNA is TGCGCCAGCAGCCAAGATCGAGGGGGCGCGGGATACAATGAGCAGTTCTTC.

The chain has TRBV5-1 and TRBJ2-7, with 7 positions matching TRBD2. The V gene's germline CDR1 is SGHRS and CDR2 YFSETQ. With V trimmed by 1 base and J by 2 bases, 15 bases remained unmatched. This CDR3 region has 18 residues. DNA of the CDR3: TGCGCCAGCAGCTTGTCTCACCCCGGGACTACCTATCCCTACGAGCAGTACTTC. Protein: CASSLSHPGTTYPYEQYF.

The V gene is TRBV27, the J gene TRBJ2-7; 10 nucleotides line up with TRBD1. Germline CDR1 MNHEY, CDR2 SMNVEV (reference sequence). The CDR3 is 12 residues long. Trimming removed 9 bases from V and 3 bases from J; junction bases left unmatched: 2. The CDR3 here is CASRTGGYEQYF. The CDR3 bases are TGTGCCAGTAGGACAGGGGGCTACGAGCAGTACTTC.

The V gene is TRBV10-1, the J gene TRBJ2-3; TRBD2 is a possible D gene (7 bases). V dropped 6 bases and J dropped 0 bases, with 10 bases sitting between them. The CDR3 length is 14 residues. Per germline, CDR1 WNHNN and CDR2 SYGVQD (reference sequence). This CDR3 reads CASRAGASTDTQYF. CDR3 DNA: TGCGCCAGCAGGGCGGGGGCTAGCACAGATACGCAGTATTTT.

This clone was detected only a few times. V and J are TRBV29-1 and TRBJ1-1, with a weak D call TRBD1 (5 bases). V lost 6 bases and J 0 bases, leaving 11 bases between the germline ends. Germline V gene lookup returns CDR1 SQVTM and CDR2 ANQGSEA. The CDR3 loop spans 13 amino acids. The chain's CDR3 is CSVERQLNTEAFF. The CDR3, as DNA: TGCAGCGTGGAAAGACAGCTGAACACTGAAGCTTTCTTT.

The chain couples TRBV23-1 to TRBJ2-2; 8 bases align to TRBD2. TRBV23-1 qualifies as an ORF whose function is uncertain. V was pared by 8 bases and J by 5 bases, with 13 bases of the junction left unmatched. This CDR3 has 16 amino acids. Here the CDR3 DNA reads TGCGCCAGCGCCCATCCCAAGCGGGGGATGACCGGGGAGCTGTTTTTT. Translation: CASAHPKRGMTGELFF.

The chain is built from TRBV18 and TRBJ2-1; 9 nucleotides align to TRBD2. The CDR3 has 17 residues. Trimming cost V 2 bases and J 8 bases; bases outside gene matches: 13. Germline-derived CDR1 and CDR2 are KGHSH and LQKENI. CDR3 nucleotide sequence: TGTGCCAGCTCACCAGGAGCGGGCGGGGGGGCAAGGCATGAGCAGTTCTTC. Translated, it gives CASSPGAGGGARHEQFF.

The rearrangement links TRBV10-3 to TRBJ2-2; 8 bases match TRBD1. The CDR3 is 14 residues long. Trimming took 2 bases from V and 6 from J; bases not matched to a gene: 2. Germline V CDR1 and CDR2: ENHRY, SYGVKD. CDR3 bases: TGTGCCATCAGTGAGGTACAGGGGGCCGGGGAGCTGTTTTTT. It specifies CAISEVQGAGELFF.

The CDR3 nucleotides read TGTGCCAGCAGCATGGCGGGAGGCTCCTACGAGCAGTACTTC. Translated: CASSMAGGSYEQYF. The chain combines TRBV6-5 with TRBJ2-5, with 8 bases identical to TRBD2. Near its end, the DNA agrees better with TRBJ2-7, so the J call may be wrong. The CDR3 extends over 14 amino acids. CDR1 is MNHEY, CDR2 SVGAGI, per germline.

V and J are TRBV7-9 and TRBJ2-2; D ambiguous. Germline CDR1 is SEHNR and CDR2 is FQNEAQ (reference sequence). This CDR3 has 12 residues. Between the trimmed V and J ends, which lost 5 bases and 4 bases, there was a span of 5 bases. CDR3 DNA sequence: TGTGCCAGCAGCGAGATCACCGGGGAGCTGTTTTTT. It is translated as CASSEITGELFF.

In this sample, this clone turned up once. This chain joins TRBV27 and TRBJ1-1, with 7 nucleotides matching TRBD1. Per germline, CDR1 MNHEY and CDR2 SMNVEV (reference sequence). The CDR3 runs to 16 residues. The junction had 9 bases not matched to a gene; V was cut back by 3 bases and J by 2 bases. The CDR3 reads CASSFVQGLGNTEAFF. In DNA form, the CDR3 reads TGTGCCAGCAGTTTCGTACAGGGGTTGGGTAACACTGAAGCTTTCTTT.

This chain connects TRBV4-3 to TRBJ1-4, with D possibly matching TRBD1 (6 bases). The CDR3 spans 17 residues. Germline V CDR1 and CDR2: LGHNA, YSLEER. V shed 4 bases and J shed 8 bases, with 23 bases lying between them. The CDR3 coding sequence is TGCGCCAGCAGCCTATGGGGATGGGGGGAGGGGGACGAAAAACTGTTTTTT. Translation: CASSLWGWGEGDEKLFF.

The CDR3 reads CASSTGQENTEAFF. The CDR3 DNA reads as TGTGCCAGCAGCACGGGACAGGAGAACACTGAAGCTTTCTTT. The chain joins TRBV7-6 to TRBJ1-1; 8 bases fit TRBD1. The CDR3 is 14 amino acids. The V gene end was trimmed by 5 bases and the J gene end by 1 base; junction bases not matched to a gene: 3. CDR1 SGHVS and CDR2 FNYEAQ come from the germline V gene.